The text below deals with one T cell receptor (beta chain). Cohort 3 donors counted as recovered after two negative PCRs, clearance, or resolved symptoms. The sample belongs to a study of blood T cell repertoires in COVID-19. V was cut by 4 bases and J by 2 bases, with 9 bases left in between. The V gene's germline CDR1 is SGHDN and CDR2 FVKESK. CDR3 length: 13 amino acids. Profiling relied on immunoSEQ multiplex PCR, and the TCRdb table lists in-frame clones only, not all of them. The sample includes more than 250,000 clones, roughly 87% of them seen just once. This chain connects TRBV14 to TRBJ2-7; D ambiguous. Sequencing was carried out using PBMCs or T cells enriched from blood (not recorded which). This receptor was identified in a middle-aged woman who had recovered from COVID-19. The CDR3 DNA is TGTGCCAGCAGCCCCAGGTTGACCTACGAGCAGTACTTC. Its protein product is CASSPRLTYEQYF.